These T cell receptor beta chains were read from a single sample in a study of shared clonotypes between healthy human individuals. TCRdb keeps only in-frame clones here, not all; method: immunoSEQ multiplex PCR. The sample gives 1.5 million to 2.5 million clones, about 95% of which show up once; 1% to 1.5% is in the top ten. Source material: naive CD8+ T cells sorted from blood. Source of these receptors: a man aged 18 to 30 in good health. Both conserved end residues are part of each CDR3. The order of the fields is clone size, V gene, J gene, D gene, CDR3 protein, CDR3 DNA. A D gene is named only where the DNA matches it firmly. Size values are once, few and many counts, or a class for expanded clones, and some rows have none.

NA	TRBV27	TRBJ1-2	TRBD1	CASSHQGGFWGYTF	TGTGCCAGCAGCCACCAGGGGGGATTTTGGGGCTACACCTTC
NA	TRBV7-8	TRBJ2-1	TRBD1	CASSLNRGDIYNEQFF	TGTGCCAGCAGCTTAAACAGGGGTGATATCTACAATGAGCAGTTCTTC
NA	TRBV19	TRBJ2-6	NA	CATWTAGANVLTF	TGTGCCACCTGGACGGCCGGGGCCAACGTCCTGACTTTC
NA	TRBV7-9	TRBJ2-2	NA	CASSSARKGERTGELFF	TGTGCCAGCAGCTCGGCCCGGAAGGGGGAGCGGACCGGGGAGCTGTTTTTT
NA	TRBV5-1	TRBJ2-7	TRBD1	CASSLGTGGSYEQYF	TGCGCCAGCAGCTTGGGGACAGGGGGCTCCTACGAGCAGTACTTC
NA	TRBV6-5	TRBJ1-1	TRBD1	CASRGQGGWDTEAFF	TGTGCCAGCAGAGGGCAGGGGGGGTGGGACACTGAAGCTTTCTTT
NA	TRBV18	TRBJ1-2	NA	CASSPGQAGFYGYTF	TGTGCCAGCTCACCGGGTCAGGCGGGGTTCTATGGCTACACCTTC
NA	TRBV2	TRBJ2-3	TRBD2	CASSGSGSTDTQYF	TGTGCCAGCAGTGGTAGCGGGAGCACAGATACGCAGTATTTT
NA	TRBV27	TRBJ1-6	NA	CASSYGGLSSYNSPLHF	TGTGCCAGCAGTTATGGGGGGCTAAGCTCCTATAATTCACCCCTCCACTTT
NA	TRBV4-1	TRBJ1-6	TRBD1	CASSRPPGQQNSPLHF	TGCGCCAGCAGCCGCCCACCGGGACAGCAGAATTCACCCCTCCACTTT
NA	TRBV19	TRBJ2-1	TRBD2	CASSKLAGIYNEQFF	TGTGCCAGTAGTAAACTAGCGGGAATCTACAATGAGCAGTTCTTC
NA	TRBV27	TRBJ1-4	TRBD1	CASSNGQGSEKLFF	TGTGCCAGCAGTAATGGACAGGGTTCAGAAAAACTGTTTTTT
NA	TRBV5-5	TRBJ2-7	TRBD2	CASSLISGVLGDEQYF	TGTGCCAGCAGCTTAATTAGCGGGGTGCTTGGGGACGAGCAGTACTTC
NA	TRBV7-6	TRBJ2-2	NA	CASSLRYGNTGELFF	TGTGCCAGCAGCCTACGTTACGGGAACACCGGGGAGCTGTTTTTT
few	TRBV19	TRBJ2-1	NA	CASSILWGQGSYNEQFF	TGTGCCAGTAGTATATTGTGGGGGCAGGGCTCCTACAATGAGCAGTTCTTC
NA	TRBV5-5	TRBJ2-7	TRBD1	CASSFWGTGGPEQYF	TGTGCCAGCAGCTTCTGGGGGACAGGGGGTCCCGAGCAGTACTTC
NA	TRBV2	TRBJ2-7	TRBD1	CASSRTGAGEQYF	TGTGCCAGCAGTCGGACAGGGGCTGGCGAGCAGTACTTC
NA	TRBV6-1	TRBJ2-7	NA	CASSGPWGEQYF	TGTGCCAGCAGTGGGCCCTGGGGCGAGCAGTACTTC
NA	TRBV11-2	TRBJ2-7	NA	CASSLLEDYSYEQYF	TGTGCCAGCAGCCTTCTAGAGGACTACTCCTACGAGCAGTACTTC
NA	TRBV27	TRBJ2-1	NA	CASSLRLPGSNEQFF	TGTGCCAGCAGTTTACGGCTGCCGGGCAGCAATGAGCAGTTCTTC
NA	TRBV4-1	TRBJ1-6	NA	CASSQDLESPLHF	TGCGCCAGCAGCCAAGATCTGGAATCACCCCTCCACTTT
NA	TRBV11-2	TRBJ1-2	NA	CASSQDGGLGGYTF	TGTGCCAGCAGCCAAGACGGGGGACTAGGCGGCTACACCTTC
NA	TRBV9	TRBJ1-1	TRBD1	CASSGRTGSTEAFF	TGTGCCAGCAGCGGACGGACAGGGTCCACTGAAGCTTTCTTT
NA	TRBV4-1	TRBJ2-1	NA	CASSQDWAGNNEQFF	TGCGCCAGCAGCCAAGATTGGGCAGGGAACAATGAGCAGTTCTTC
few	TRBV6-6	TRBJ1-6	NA	CASSLDQDGNSPLHF	TGTGCCAGCAGTCTTGACCAGGACGGGAATTCACCCCTCCACTTT
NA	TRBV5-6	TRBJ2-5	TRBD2	CASSFSGVTQETQYF	TGTGCCAGCAGCTTTAGCGGGGTGACCCAAGAGACCCAGTACTTC
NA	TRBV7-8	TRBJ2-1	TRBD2	CASSAGLAGVDNEQFF	TGTGCCAGCAGCGCGGGACTAGCGGGAGTGGACAATGAGCAGTTCTTC
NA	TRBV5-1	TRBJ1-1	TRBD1	CASRGTVNTEAFF	TGCGCCAGCAGAGGGACAGTGAACACTGAAGCTTTCTTT
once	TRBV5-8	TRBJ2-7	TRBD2	CASSPGRYEQYF	TGTGCCAGCAGCCCCGGGAGGTACGAGCAGTACTTC
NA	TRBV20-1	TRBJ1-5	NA	CSASQPQHF	TGCAGTGCGAGTCAGCCCCAGCATTTT
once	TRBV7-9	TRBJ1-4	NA	CASSLTGGNEKLFF	TGTGCCAGCAGCCTCACTGGGGGGAACGAAAAACTGTTTTTT
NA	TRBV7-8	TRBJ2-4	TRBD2	CASSDRLAGVIDIQYF	TGTGCCAGCAGCGACCGACTAGCGGGGGTTATAGACATTCAGTACTTC
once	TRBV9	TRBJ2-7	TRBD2	CASSVAGAGGLYEQYF	TGTGCCAGCAGCGTAGCGGGAGCGGGAGGCCTCTACGAGCAGTACTTC
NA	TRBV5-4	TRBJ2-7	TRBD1	CASSWEQGSEQYF	TGTGCCAGCAGCTGGGAACAGGGGAGCGAGCAGTACTTC
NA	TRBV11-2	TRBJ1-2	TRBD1	CASSESSGTVYGYTF	TGTGCCAGCAGCGAATCATCCGGGACAGTCTATGGCTACACCTTC
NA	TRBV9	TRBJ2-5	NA	CASSATGLQETQYF	TGTGCCAGCAGCGCGACAGGATTACAAGAGACCCAGTACTTC
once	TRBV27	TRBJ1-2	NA	CASSLAGPGNYGYTF	TGTGCCAGCAGTTTAGCGGGGCCAGGGAACTATGGCTACACCTTC
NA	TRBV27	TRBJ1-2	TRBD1	CASRSGTVPTANYGYTF	TGTGCCAGCAGGTCTGGGACAGTACCGACGGCTAACTATGGCTACACCTTC
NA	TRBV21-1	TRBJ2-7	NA	CASSKQRAGVDEQYF	TGTGCCAGCAGCAAACAACGGGCAGGGGTAGACGAGCAGTACTTC
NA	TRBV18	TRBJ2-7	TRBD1	CASSPPGQGYEQYF	TGTGCCAGCTCACCCCCGGGACAGGGGTACGAGCAGTACTTC
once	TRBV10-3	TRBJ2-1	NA	CAISEADRILHEQFF	TGTGCCATCAGTGAGGCAGACAGAATTCTCCATGAGCAGTTCTTC
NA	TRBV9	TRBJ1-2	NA	CASSGYGYTF	TGTGCCAGCAGCGGGTACGGCTACACCTTC
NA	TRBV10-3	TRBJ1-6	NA	CAIGKLEGDSPLHF	TGTGCCATCGGGAAATTGGAGGGGGATTCACCCCTCCACTTT
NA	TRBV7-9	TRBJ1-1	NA	CASSTQGINTEAFF	TGTGCCAGCAGCACCCAGGGGATCAACACTGAAGCTTTCTTT
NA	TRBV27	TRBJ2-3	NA	CASRLAATDTQYF	TGTGCCAGCAGGCTGGCAGCCACAGATACGCAGTATTTT
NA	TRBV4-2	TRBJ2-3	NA	CASSPTRGSTDTQYF	TGTGCCAGCAGCCCAACGAGGGGTTCCACAGATACGCAGTATTTT
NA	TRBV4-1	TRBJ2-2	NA	CASSRTGITGELFF	TGCGCCAGCAGCCGGACGGGGATCACCGGGGAGCTGTTTTTT
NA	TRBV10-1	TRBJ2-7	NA	CASSSGTELYEQYF	TGCGCCAGCAGTTCCGGGACTGAACTCTACGAGCAGTACTTC
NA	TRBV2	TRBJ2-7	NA	CASSISSRVSGHEQYF	TGTGCCAGCAGTATCTCTTCCCGGGTCAGTGGTCACGAGCAGTACTTC
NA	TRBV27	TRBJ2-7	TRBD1	CASSFTGQGTYEQYF	TGTGCCAGCAGTTTCACGGGACAGGGGACTTACGAGCAGTACTTC
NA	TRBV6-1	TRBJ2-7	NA	CASSESGVRYEQYF	TGTGCCAGCAGTGAATCCGGGGTTCGCTACGAGCAGTACTTC
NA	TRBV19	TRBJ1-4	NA	CASMGVRGLVEKLFF	TGTGCCAGTATGGGGGTAAGGGGCCTCGTTGAAAAACTGTTTTTT
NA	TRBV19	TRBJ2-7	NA	CASSMEDKPYEQYF	TGTGCCAGTAGTATGGAGGACAAACCCTACGAGCAGTACTTC
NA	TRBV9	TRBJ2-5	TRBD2	CASSVSGGGTETQYF	TGTGCCAGCAGCGTCAGCGGGGGAGGGACAGAGACCCAGTACTTC
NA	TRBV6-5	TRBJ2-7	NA	CASSYSGGYSYEQYF	TGTGCCAGCAGTTACTCAGGCGGTTACTCCTACGAGCAGTACTTC